This T cell receptor (beta chain) is from a study of blood T cell repertoires in COVID-19. Study details: The origin of the acute and convalescent COVID-19 samples was the United States, Italy and Spain. Sample material is recorded as cDNA or gDNA derived from T cells, B-cell-depleted T cells, or PBMCs.

Authors' data handling: Reference gene primer amplification yielded estimated nucleated cell counts. Assay used: immunoSEQ multiplex PCR; TCRdb lists only in-frame clones, some missing. Clone size and V and J calls were adopted from that table, with D and trimming inferred from the DNA. This sample has some 83,000 clones; about 87% occur once, and the top ten carry 7.5% to 9.5%. Germline V gene lookup returns CDR1 SGHKS and CDR2 YYEKEE (reference sequence). The V end was cut by 4 bases, the J end by 3 bases, with 11 bases between. The CDR3 has 14 residues. The receptor's source is a man older than 75 with active or convalescent COVID-19. The rearrangement uses TRBV5-5 and TRBJ2-1; D is undetermined. The sequencing sample was made of peripheral blood. The CDR3 DNA follows: TGTGCCAGCAGCCGACCCACGGGCTACAATGAGCAGTTCTTC. It encodes CASSRPTGYNEQFF.